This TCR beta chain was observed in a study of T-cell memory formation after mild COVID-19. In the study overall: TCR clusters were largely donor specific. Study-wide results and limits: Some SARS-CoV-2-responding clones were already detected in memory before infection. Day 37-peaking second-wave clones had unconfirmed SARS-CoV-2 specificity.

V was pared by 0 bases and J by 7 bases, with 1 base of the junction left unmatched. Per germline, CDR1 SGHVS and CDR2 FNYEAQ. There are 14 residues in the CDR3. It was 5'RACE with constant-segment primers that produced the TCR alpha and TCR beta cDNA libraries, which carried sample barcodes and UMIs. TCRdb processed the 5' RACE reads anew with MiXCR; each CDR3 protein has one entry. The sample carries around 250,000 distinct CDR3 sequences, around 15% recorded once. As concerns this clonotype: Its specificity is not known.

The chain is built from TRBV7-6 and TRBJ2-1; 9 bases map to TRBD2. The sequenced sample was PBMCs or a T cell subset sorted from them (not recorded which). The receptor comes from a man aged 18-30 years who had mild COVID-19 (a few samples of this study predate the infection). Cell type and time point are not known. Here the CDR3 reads CASSLASGGNEQFF. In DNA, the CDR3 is TGTGCCAGCAGCTTAGCCAGCGGGGGGAATGAGCAGTTCTTC.